This TCR beta chain appears in the sequencing data of a study of blood T cell repertoires in COVID-19. Looking at the study overall: Acute-phase and convalescent COVID-19 samples originated in the United States, Italy and Spain. T cells, B-cell-depleted T cells, or PBMCs supplied cDNA or gDNA.

This clone was counted a few times. The CDR3 totals 14 residues. V was shortened by 0 bases and J by 5 bases, with 10 bases between the two germline ends. Germline lookup yields CDR1 SEHNR and CDR2 FQNEAQ (reference sequence). In the original analysis: Estimation of nucleated cell counts was performed using reference gene primer amplification. This table comes from immunoSEQ multiplex PCR, and its TCRdb copy is limited to in-frame clones, with some not included. V and J calls and clone size are given by that table; D and trimming were obtained from the DNA. Of about 120,000 clones in the sample, roughly 90% were seen once. Patients from Seattle were sampled longitudinally, starting during active infection.

The receptor's source is a woman aged 55 to 70 with COVID-19, enrolled during active disease. Material: peripheral blood. This chain connects TRBV7-9 to TRBJ1-2; a possible D gene is TRBD1 (6 bases). The CDR3 DNA is TGTGCCAGCAGCTTAGCAGGGGGAGCTTATGGCTACACCTTC. It codes for CASSLAGGAYGYTF.